A selection of T cell receptor beta chains follows, all from one sample in a study of OX40 agonist ivuxolimab in advanced cancers. The data were produced by immunoSEQ multiplex PCR, yet TCRdb's version contains in-frame clones alone and is incomplete. The sample gives some 130,000 clones, roughly nine tenths of which show up once; 0.55% is in the top ten. This specimen was CD4+ or CD8+ T cells sorted from blood, taken in a trial of the OX40 agonist ivuxolimab. These receptors all stem from an adult with an advanced solid tumor such as melanoma, head and neck, liver or kidney cancer. The CDR3 runs from the conserved cysteine through the conserved F or W. D genes are given only for firm matches. Expanded clones get a size class; other rows say once, few or many, or leave the size out.

J gene,V gene,clone size,D gene,CDR3 DNA,CDR3 protein
TRBJ1-1,TRBV30,NA,TRBD1,TGTGCCTGGAATTTGGGACAGATTAACACTGAAGCTTTCTTT,CAWNLGQINTEAFF
TRBJ2-3,TRBV13,NA,NA,TGTGCCAGCAGCTTCGTCACTAGCACAGATACGCAGTATTTT,CASSFVTSTDTQYF
TRBJ2-2,TRBV7-9,NA,NA,TGTGCCAGCAGCTTAGGGACTTCGAACACCGGGGAGCTGTTTTTT,CASSLGTSNTGELFF
TRBJ2-7,TRBV2,NA,TRBD1,TGTGCCAGCAGGGGTATTGGGACAGGGCAATACGAGCAGTACTTC,CASRGIGTGQYEQYF
TRBJ1-3,TRBV5-6,NA,NA,TGTGCCAGCAGCTTGTCGCGCTCTGGAAACACCATATATTTT,CASSLSRSGNTIYF
TRBJ1-5,TRBV10-3,NA,NA,TGTGCCATCAGTGAGGGGGTTGGGTTAAGCAATCAGCCCCAGCATTTT,CAISEGVGLSNQPQHF
TRBJ1-1,TRBV19,NA,NA,TGTGCCAGTAGTATAGATCGGGACGGAGCTTTCTTT,CASSIDRDGAFF
TRBJ2-3,TRBV9,NA,NA,TGTGCCAGCAGCGGGACTACACAGGGATCAGATACGCAGTATTTT,CASSGTTQGSDTQYF
TRBJ2-5,TRBV5-1,NA,NA,TGCGCCAGCAGCTTGGGATGGGCCGAGACCCAGTACTTC,CASSLGWAETQYF
TRBJ1-1,TRBV18,once,NA,TGTGCCAGCTCACCCTCCGGGGGAATGGAAGCTTTCTTT,CASSPSGGMEAFF
TRBJ1-2,TRBV7-2,NA,NA,TGTGCCAGCAGCTTGGTCCACCAGGGCGGCAACTATGGCTACACCTTC,CASSLVHQGGNYGYTF
TRBJ2-3,TRBV2,NA,NA,TGTGCCAGCAGTGAGAAGCAGGGCACAGATACGCAGTATTTT,CASSEKQGTDTQYF
TRBJ2-7,TRBV5-3,NA,TRBD2,TGTGCCAGAAGCTGGAGCGGGGTCTACTCCTACGAGCAGTACTTC,CARSWSGVYSYEQYF
TRBJ2-1,TRBV19,NA,TRBD2,TGTGCCAGTAAAACCCAGGCTAGCGGTACCTACAATGAGCAGTTCTTC,CASKTQASGTYNEQFF
TRBJ1-2,TRBV2,NA,NA,TGTGCCAGCAGGGACCCAGGGGTGGGATTGGATGGCTACACCTTC,CASRDPGVGLDGYTF
TRBJ2-1,TRBV28,NA,TRBD1,TGTGCCAGCAATTTACAGGGGGAGCAGTTCTTC,CASNLQGEQFF
TRBJ2-7,TRBV6-5,NA,NA,TGTGCCAGCAGTTACTCGAAGGACTTTTTCCTCTACGAGCAGTACTTC,CASSYSKDFFLYEQYF
TRBJ2-7,TRBV5-5,NA,TRBD2,TGTGCCAGCAGCTTGGTTCTGGCGGGGGAATCCTACGAGCAGTACTTC,CASSLVLAGESYEQYF
TRBJ1-4,TRBV11-2,NA,NA,TGTGCCAGCAGCTTACTAGGGGCAACTAATGAAAAACTGTTTTTT,CASSLLGATNEKLFF
TRBJ2-7,TRBV4-2,NA,NA,TGTGCCAGCAGCCACTCCGGAGGGACTGCCTACGAGCAGTACTTC,CASSHSGGTAYEQYF
TRBJ2-2,TRBV5-1,NA,TRBD2,TGCGCCAGCAGCTTACGGGGGGCCGGGGAGCTGTTTTTT,CASSLRGAGELFF
TRBJ1-1,TRBV6-5,once,TRBD1,TGTGCCAGCAGCCGACAGGGGACTGAAGCTTTCTTT,CASSRQGTEAFF
TRBJ1-6,TRBV6-1,NA,TRBD1,TGTGCCAGCAGTGAATCTAACAGGGGTCCCCACTTT,CASSESNRGPHF
TRBJ2-1,TRBV18,NA,TRBD2,TGTGCCAGCTCACCACCAGTGGCGGGGGGGCTTAGGAATGAGCAGTTCTTC,CASSPPVAGGLRNEQFF
TRBJ1-1,TRBV29-1,NA,NA,TGCAGCGGTAATACAGGGAACTTAAACACTGAAGCTTTCTTT,CSGNTGNLNTEAFF
TRBJ1-1,TRBV28,NA,TRBD1,TGTGCCAGCAGTAACCCCTCCGGGACAGGGGTTTTCTTT,CASSNPSGTGVFF
TRBJ2-3,TRBV9,NA,NA,TGTGCCAGCAGCGTAGGTGGGGTTAGCACAGATACGCAGTATTTT,CASSVGGVSTDTQYF
TRBJ1-1,TRBV15,NA,TRBD1,TGTGCCACCAGCAGACGCACAGGGGAAACTGAAGCTTTCTTT,CATSRRTGETEAFF
TRBJ2-1,TRBV10-3,once,TRBD2,TGTGCCATCAGTCCCGGGACTAGCGGGGCGGAGGGTAATGAGCAGTTCTTC,CAISPGTSGAEGNEQFF
TRBJ2-1,TRBV7-2,NA,TRBD2,TGTGCCAGCAGCTCTCTAGCGGGGGAAAATGAGCAGTTCTTC,CASSSLAGENEQFF
TRBJ2-7,TRBV6-5,NA,NA,TGTGCCAGCAGTGGGGGCCGATCCTACGAGCAGTACTTC,CASSGGRSYEQYF
TRBJ2-7,TRBV13,once,TRBD1,TGTGCCAGCAGCATCCGGGACAGGGAAGTGCGCGAGCAGTACTTC,CASSIRDREVREQYF
TRBJ2-3,TRBV7-9,NA,NA,TGTGCCAGTCTGACCCGGTCTAGCACAGATACGCAGTATTTT,CASLTRSSTDTQYF
TRBJ1-2,TRBV6-5,NA,NA,TGTGCCAGCAGTTATCATTCGGGAGTAGCTTATGGCTACACCTTC,CASSYHSGVAYGYTF
TRBJ1-5,TRBV19,few,NA,TGTGCCAGTACCCCTCCTGGAATCAATCAGCCCCAGCATTTT,CASTPPGINQPQHF
TRBJ2-3,TRBV6-5,NA,TRBD2,TGTGCCAGCAGACCCGGACTAGCGGTCACAGATACGCAGTATTTT,CASRPGLAVTDTQYF
TRBJ1-1,TRBV18,NA,TRBD1,TGTGCCAGCTCACCACCCTTCGGGGACAGGGGGCTTTTCTTT,CASSPPFGDRGLFF
TRBJ1-1,TRBV19,NA,NA,TGTGCCAGTTCGGGGGCGGCGAGGACTGAAGCTTTCTTT,CASSGAARTEAFF
TRBJ2-7,TRBV28,NA,TRBD1,TGTGCCAGCAGTTCCGGACAGGGCGGCGAGCAGTACTTC,CASSSGQGGEQYF
TRBJ1-1,TRBV29-1,once,NA,TGCAGCGCAGGGACGGACCCAATGAACACTGAAGCTTTCTTT,CSAGTDPMNTEAFF
TRBJ2-7,TRBV4-3,NA,NA,TGCGCCAGCAGCCAAGTCCGACAGGTCTACGAGCAGTACTTC,CASSQVRQVYEQYF
TRBJ1-3,TRBV7-2,NA,NA,TGTGCCAGCAGCTTAAGCGGACCCGAAAGAAACACCATATATTTT,CASSLSGPERNTIYF
TRBJ1-1,TRBV5-1,NA,NA,TGCGCCAGCAGCTTGCTTCCTTACGGGTCTTTCATGAACACTGAAGCTTTCTTT,CASSLLPYGSFMNTEAFF
TRBJ2-7,TRBV18,few,NA,TGTGCCAGCTCACTCGCTAGGGGGTACGAGCAGTACTTC,CASSLARGYEQYF
TRBJ2-3,TRBV7-9,once,NA,TGTGCCAGCAGCTTAGGTCTAGATACGCAGTATTTT,CASSLGLDTQYF
TRBJ2-3,TRBV5-4,NA,NA,TGTGCCAGCAGCCGGACAGCCCCAAGCTCCACAGATACGCAGTATTTT,CASSRTAPSSTDTQYF
TRBJ2-2,TRBV6-4,NA,TRBD2,TGTGCCAGCAGTGACTCGGGGGGGACCGGGGAGCTGTTTTTT,CASSDSGGTGELFF
TRBJ1-4,TRBV7-9,NA,NA,TGTGCCAGCAGCCCAGGGACAACTAATGAAAAACTGTTTTTT,CASSPGTTNEKLFF
TRBJ1-3,TRBV6-7,NA,NA,TGTGCCAGCAGACCTCCCGGGACCTCTGGAAACACCATATATTTT,CASRPPGTSGNTIYF
TRBJ2-2,TRBV5-4,NA,TRBD1,TGTGCCAGCAGTATCCCGGGACAGGGGGCGGGCGGGGAGCTGTTTTTT,CASSIPGQGAGGELFF